This T cell receptor (beta chain) was captured in a study of blood T cell repertoires in COVID-19 (dated by TCRdb to the early 2020s). In terms of the full investigation: Collaborator samples came from the United States, Italy and Spain and covered acute and convalescent phases of COVID-19. The repertoires were released in a freely available public database meant as a resource for research on the immune response to SARS-CoV-2. The prospective study material was composed of cDNA or gDNA derived from T cells, B-cell-depleted T cells, or PBMCs. HLA class I and class II types, where available, came from metadata supplied by the sample provider rather than from assay-based typing. Subjects who had been exposed to COVID-19, were actively infected with it, or had recovered from it provided the deeply sampled blood TCRbeta repertoires that made up the dataset. The samples were drawn from the first 160 participants of the ongoing ImmuneRACE study and from more than 1,000 subjects provided by 6 global collaborators. Sample metadata almost always included a de-identified subject ID, COVID-19 status, age in years and sex. General findings and caveats noted by the study authors: How much clinical and demographic metadata was included differed by source and by participant, and the metadata was provided uncurated.

With regard to this clone: The clone's antigen remains unknown. Base quality data are lacking; no much larger clone is found one base away.

One collaborating source in Seattle enrolled patients while the patients were actively infected and followed the patients over time throughout the course of disease. The collaborating institutions used their own protocols to collect whole blood in K2EDTA tubes. For TCRbeta analysis, collaborators shipped samples as frozen whole blood, isolated PBMCs, or DNA extracted from either of those sample types. TCRbeta CDR3 regions were amplified from genomic DNA using the immunoSEQ Assay, a bias-controlled multiplex PCR. Per the original workflow: Within the assay, amplification of reference gene primers was used to estimate how many nucleated cells each sample contained. To quantify the absolute abundance of each unique TCRbeta CDR3 rearrangement, sequence reads were collapsed and filtered. Productive Simpson clonality was computed per sample as the square root of Simpson's diversity index over productive rearrangements. Held by TCRdb, this immuneACCESS table contains in-frame sequences only and omits some clones. Under half of the omission traces to an unresolved V gene where checked; the cause of the rest is unknown. That table is the source of V, J and clone size, and D and trimming were worked out from the DNA. This sample holds 350,000 to 450,000 clones; about nine tenths were observed only once. Of the sample, under 2% falls within the top ten clones.

Sequencing input: peripheral blood. The sequence was collected from a woman in her 40s with COVID-19, enrolled during active disease.

The encoded CDR3 is CASSEAGGNQPQHF. The DNA sequence reads TGTGCCAGCAGTGAAGCCGGCGGAAATCAGCCCCAGCATTTT. The sequence is built from TRBV7-9 and TRBJ1-5; the D gene identity is not certain. Reading the germline V gene (reference sequence) gives CDR1 SEHNR and CDR2 FQNEAQ. From the cysteine through the phenylalanine, the CDR3 covers 14 amino acids. The kept DNA is CDR3 alone, 42 bases in frame from the first base. Between the V and J ends, shortened by 6 bases and 4 bases respectively, the junction contains 13 bases.